This TCR beta chain was captured in a study of cytomegalovirus exposure and HLA in healthy donors. Study context: Some 85 million unique TCRs, all from HLA-typed donors, were included in an early release of the data.

With 60 Vbeta and 13 Jbeta primers, the PCR was carried out. Sequencing used immunoSEQ multiplex PCR; TCRdb keeps in-frame clones, though not all of them. The sample yields about 250,000 clones, about 88% seen once. This clone occurred a few times. The antigen is unknown. General study findings and limits: Earlier analysis looked at TCR beta V segments, and most were productive about 87% or about 30% of the time. One variant, a missense change in DCLRE1C, was linked in a later analysis to TCR beta V- and J-gene trimming.

CDR1 is MNHEY, CDR2 SMNVEV, per germline (reference sequence). Deletions cut 2 bases from V and 9 bases from J, with 8 bases between. This CDR3 is 13 amino acids long. These donors counted as nominally healthy when sampled, but unrecorded immune exposures were likely. The sequence came from a girl aged 2-10 years in good health and CMV-seronegative. The specimen sequenced was PBMCs. This chain links TRBV27 with TRBJ1-6; D is undetermined. CDR3 sequence reads: CASSLRGGSPLHF. CDR3 nucleotides: TGTGCCAGCAGTTTACGGGGAGGTTCACCCCTCCACTTT.